A selection of T cell receptor beta chains follows, all from one sample in a study of T cells in Graves' hyperthyroidism and ophthalmopathy. From the multiplex PCR reads, TCRdb called clonotypes with MiXCR, one entry per CDR3 protein. The sample lists under 200,000 distinct CDR3 sequences, about 9.4% occurring once. Material for sequencing was blood. These receptors originate from a woman between 18 and 29 years old with Graves' hyperthyroidism that later progressed to Graves' ophthalmopathy. Each CDR3 is given with its conserved first and last residue. A D gene is named only where the DNA matches it firmly. Only some rows state a clone size, as once, few, many or a class for expanded clones.

cdr3_length clone_size d_call j_call v_call cdr3_aa cdr3_nt
14 many . TRBJ1-2 TRBV6-1 CASSEPRVYYGYTF TGTGCCAGCAGTGAGCCCAGGGTGTACTATGGCTACACCTTC
14 many . TRBJ1-1 TRBV6-1 CASSIDRIGTEAFF TGTGCCAGCAGCATCGACAGGATCGGCACTGAAGCTTTCTTT
20 . TRBD1 TRBJ2-3 TRBV4-1 CASSLRTGSIRGPSTDTQYF TGCGCCAGCAGCCTTAGGACAGGGTCCATCAGGGGGCCCAGCACAGATACGCAGTATTTT
16 many . TRBJ2-3 TRBV7-3 CASSLASGPRTDTQYF TGTGCCAGCAGCTTGGCCTCGGGTCCTCGCACAGATACGCAGTATTTT
15 few . TRBJ1-3 TRBV3-1 CASSRRTGRGNTIYF TGTGCCAGCAGCCGCCGGACGGGCCGGGGAAACACCATATATTTT
16 . TRBD2 TRBJ2-3 TRBV4-2 CASSQESGGPDDTQYF TGTGCCAGCAGCCAAGAGAGCGGGGGGCCAGATGATACGCAGTATTTT
14 many . TRBJ2-7 TRBV12-3/TRBV12-4 CASSFFGGPYEQYF TGTGCCAGCAGTTTTTTCGGGGGCCCTTACGAGCAGTACTTC
13 . . TRBJ1-1 TRBV19 CASSIFWGAEAFF TGTGCCAGTAGTATCTTCTGGGGGGCTGAAGCTTTCTTT
11 . . TRBJ2-7 TRBV5-1 CASSANYEQYF TGCGCCAGCAGCGCCAACTACGAGCAGTACTTC
13 few . TRBJ1-3 TRBV30 CAWTPRRSNTIYF TGTGCCTGGACCCCGCGAAGATCAAACACCATATATTTT
13 many . TRBJ2-5 TRBV30 CAWSADWQETQYF TGTGCCTGGAGTGCCGACTGGCAAGAGACCCAGTACTTC
14 few . TRBJ1-1 TRBV3-1 CASRGGGWGTEAFF TGTGCCAGCAGGGGAGGGGGATGGGGCACTGAAGCTTTCTTT
16 many TRBD2 TRBJ2-7 TRBV2 CASSPRTSGVSYEQYF TGTGCCAGCAGTCCACGGACTAGCGGAGTCTCCTACGAGCAGTACTTC
17 . TRBD1 TRBJ1-3 TRBV28 CASSLGLRDRTGDTIYF TGTGCCAGCAGTTTGGGGCTCCGGGACAGAACTGGAGACACCATATATTTT
14 . . TRBJ2-2 TRBV9 CASSASPATGELFF TGTGCCAGCAGCGCTTCACCAGCTACCGGGGAGCTGTTTTTT
13 many . TRBJ2-5 TRBV15 CATSRDKGETQYF TGTGCCACCAGCAGAGATAAGGGAGAGACCCAGTACTTC
14 many . TRBJ1-6 TRBV12-3/TRBV12-4 CASSREGLNSPLHF TGTGCCAGCAGTAGGGAGGGTCTCAATTCACCCCTCCACTTT
10 few . TRBJ1-2 TRBV5-1 CATTGLGYTF TGCGCCACTACAGGGCTTGGCTACACCTTC
16 few TRBD1 TRBJ1-6 TRBV19 CASSPGTGEGTSPLHF TGTGCCAGTAGTCCCGGGACAGGAGAAGGTACTTCACCCCTCCACTTT
17 . TRBD1 TRBJ2-1 TRBV5-8 CASPGWLRGLPSNEQFF TGTGCCAGCCCCGGTTGGCTCAGGGGGTTACCTTCCAATGAGCAGTTCTTC
15 many . TRBJ2-2 TRBV25-1 CASSPVAVDTGELFF TGTGCCAGCAGTCCGGTGGCGGTGGACACCGGGGAGCTGTTTTTT
15 many TRBD1 TRBJ2-2 TRBV20-1 CSARRDRGYTGELFF TGCAGTGCTAGACGCGACAGGGGGTACACCGGGGAGCTGTTTTTT
16 many TRBD1 TRBJ1-5 TRBV6-2/TRBV6-3 CASSQTTGSRDQPQHF TGTGCCAGCAGCCAAACGACAGGGAGCAGGGATCAGCCCCAGCATTTT